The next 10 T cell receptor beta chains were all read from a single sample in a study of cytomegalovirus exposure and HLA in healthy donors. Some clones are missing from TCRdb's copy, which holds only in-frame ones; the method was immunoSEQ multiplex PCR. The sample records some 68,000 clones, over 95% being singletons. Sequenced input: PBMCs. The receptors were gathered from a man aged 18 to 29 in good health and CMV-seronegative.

CDR3 loop: CASSLEGGTLTREQFF. The DNA for the CDR3 is TGTGCCAGCAGCTTAGAGGGCGGGACCCTGACGAGGGAGCAGTTCTTC. The V and J genes are TRBV7-2 and TRBJ2-1; D is perhaps TRBD2 (6 bases). The CDR3 is made up of 16 amino acids. Trimming shortened V by 1 base and J by 10 bases, and 20 bases separated the two germline ends. CDR1 is SGHTA, CDR2 FQGNSA, per germline.

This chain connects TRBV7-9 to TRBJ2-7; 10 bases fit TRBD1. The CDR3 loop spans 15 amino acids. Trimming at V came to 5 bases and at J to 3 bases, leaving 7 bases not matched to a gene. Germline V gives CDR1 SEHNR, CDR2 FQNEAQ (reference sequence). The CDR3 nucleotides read TGTGCCAGCAGCCTTAAGACAGGGGGCGTCTACGAGCAGTACTTC. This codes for CASSLKTGGVYEQYF.

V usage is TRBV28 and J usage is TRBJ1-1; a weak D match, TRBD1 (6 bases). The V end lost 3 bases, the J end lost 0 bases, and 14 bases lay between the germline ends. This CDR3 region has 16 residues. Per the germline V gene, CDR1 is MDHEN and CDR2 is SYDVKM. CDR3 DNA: TGTGCCAGCAGTTTGGGCACAGGGTTGATGAACACTGAAGCTTTCTTT. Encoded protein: CASSLGTGLMNTEAFF. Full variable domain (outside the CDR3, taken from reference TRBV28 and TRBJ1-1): DVKVTQSSRYLVKRTGEKVFLECVQDMDHENMFWYRQDPGLGLRLIYFSYDVKMKEKGDIPEGYSVSREKKERFSLILESASTNQTSMYLCASSLGTGLMNTEAFFGQGTRLTVV.

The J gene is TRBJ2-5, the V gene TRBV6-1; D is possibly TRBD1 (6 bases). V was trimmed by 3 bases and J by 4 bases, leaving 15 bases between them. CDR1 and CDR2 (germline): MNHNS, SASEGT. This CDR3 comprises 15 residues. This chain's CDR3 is CASSDGQLEAETQYF. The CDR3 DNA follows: TGTGCCAGCAGTGACGGACAGCTCGAGGCAGAGACCCAGTACTTC.

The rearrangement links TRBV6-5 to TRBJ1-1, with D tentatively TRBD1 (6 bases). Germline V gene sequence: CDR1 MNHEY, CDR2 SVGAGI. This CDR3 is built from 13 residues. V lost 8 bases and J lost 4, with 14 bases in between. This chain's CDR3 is CASLVQGSTEAFF. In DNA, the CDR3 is TGTGCCAGCCTAGTACAGGGTTCCACTGAAGCTTTCTTT.

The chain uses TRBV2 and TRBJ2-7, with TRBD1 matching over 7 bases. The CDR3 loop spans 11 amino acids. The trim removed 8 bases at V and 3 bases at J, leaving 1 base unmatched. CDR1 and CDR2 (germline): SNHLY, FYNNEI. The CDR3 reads CASAGGYEQYF. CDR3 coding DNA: TGTGCCAGCGCAGGGGGCTACGAGCAGTACTTC. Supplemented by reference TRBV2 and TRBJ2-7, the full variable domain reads EPEVTQTPSHQVTQMGQEVILRCVPISNHLYFYWYRQILGQKVEFLVSFYNNEISEKSEIFDDQFSVERPDGSNFTLKIRSTKLEDSAMYFCASAGGYEQYFGPGTRLTVT.

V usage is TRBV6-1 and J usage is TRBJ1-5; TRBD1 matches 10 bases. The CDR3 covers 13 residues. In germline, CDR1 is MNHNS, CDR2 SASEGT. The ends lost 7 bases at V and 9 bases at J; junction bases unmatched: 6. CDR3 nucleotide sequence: TGTGCCAGCACTGGGACAGGGGCCTCGCCCCAGCATTTT. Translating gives CASTGTGASPQHF.

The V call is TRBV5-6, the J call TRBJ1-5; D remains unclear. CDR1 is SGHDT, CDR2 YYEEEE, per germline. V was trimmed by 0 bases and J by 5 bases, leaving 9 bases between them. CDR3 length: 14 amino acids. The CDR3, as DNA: TGTGCCAGCAGCTTGGGTACAGTCGATCAGCCCCAGCATTTT. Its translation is CASSLGTVDQPQHF. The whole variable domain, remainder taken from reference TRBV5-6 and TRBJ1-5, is DAGVTQSPTHLIKTRGQQVTLRCSPKSGHDTVSWYQQALGQGPQFIFQYYEEEERQRGNFPDRFSGHQFPNYSSELNVNALLLGDSALYLCASSLGTVDQPQHFGDGTRLSIL.

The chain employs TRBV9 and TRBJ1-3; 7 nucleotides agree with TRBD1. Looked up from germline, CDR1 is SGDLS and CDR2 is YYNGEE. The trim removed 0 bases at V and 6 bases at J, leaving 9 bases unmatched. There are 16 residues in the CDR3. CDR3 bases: TGTGCCAGCAGCGTAGACCCCCGGGACAGTCTAAACACCATATATTTT. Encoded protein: CASSVDPRDSLNTIYF.

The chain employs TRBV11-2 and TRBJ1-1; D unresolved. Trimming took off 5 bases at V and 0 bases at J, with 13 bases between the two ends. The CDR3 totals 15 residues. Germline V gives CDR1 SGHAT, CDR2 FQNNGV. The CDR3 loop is CASSPDGGLNTEAFF. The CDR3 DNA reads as TGTGCCAGCAGCCCAGACGGCGGTTTGAACACTGAAGCTTTCTTT.